Included here is one TCR beta chain sequence, with context. Its antigen is currently not known. Base qualities are missing; no much larger clone stands one base away. This record comes from a study of blood T cell repertoires in COVID-19 (dated by TCRdb to about 2020). For the study in its entirety: Collaborator samples came from the United States, Italy and Spain and covered acute and convalescent phases of COVID-19. The material from the prospective study consisted of cDNA or gDNA derived from T cells, B-cell-depleted T cells, or PBMCs. Deeply sampled blood TCRbeta repertoires from subjects exposed to, actively infected with, or recovered from COVID-19 were included in the dataset. The repertoires were released in a freely available public database intended as a resource for research on the immune response to SARS-CoV-2. The samples were drawn from two sources: the first 160 participants of the ongoing ImmuneRACE study, and 1,000 to 1,500 subjects contributed by 6 global collaborators. A de-identified subject ID, COVID-19 status, age in years and sex were almost always included in the sample metadata. Where available, HLA class I and class II types were obtained from metadata supplied by the sample provider rather than from assay-based typing. The paper as a whole reports these results and caveats: How much clinical and demographic metadata was included differed by source and by participant, and the metadata was provided uncurated.

TCRbeta CDR3 regions were amplified from genomic DNA by means of the immunoSEQ Assay, a bias-controlled multiplex PCR. The original pipeline was this. The number of nucleated cells in each sample was estimated by amplification of reference gene primers within the assay. Sequence reads were collapsed and filtered to measure the absolute abundance of every unique TCRbeta CDR3 rearrangement. Productive Simpson clonality was computed per sample as the square root of Simpson's diversity index over productive rearrangements. Not all clones reach the TCRdb copy of this immuneACCESS table, which keeps in-frame sequences only. Checked studies attribute under half of the gap to unresolved V genes and leave the rest unexplained. D and trimming were read from the DNA, whereas the V and J calls and clone size are those reported in that table. The sample yields about 50,000 clones; around 92% were counted once. The ten largest clones take up about 2% of the sample.

Each collaborating institution followed its own protocols to collect whole blood in K2EDTA tubes. For TCRbeta analysis, collaborators shipped samples as frozen whole blood, isolated PBMCs, or DNA extracted from either of those sample types. V loses 0 bases, J loses 12 bases, and the germline ends lie 12 bases apart. CDR1 LGHNA and CDR2 YNFKEQ were looked up in the germline V gene. The CDR3 covers 13 residues, taking in both the cysteine and the phenylalanine. The retained sequence is limited to the CDR3, 39 bases, with the frame set at the first base. Sequences were obtained from peripheral blood. The chain joins TRBV4-2 to TRBJ2-1; no confident D gene assignment can be made. This receptor was identified in a human donor in a cohort sampled during active COVID-19. The DNA sequence is TGTGCCAGCAGCCAAGATCGAAGCGTTGTGCAGTTCTTC. Its protein reads: CASSQDRSVVQFF.